This TCR beta chain derives from a study of T cell clonotyping in hematopoietic cell transplantation. Assay used: immunoSEQ multiplex PCR; TCRdb lists only in-frame clones, some missing. The sample carries 16,000 or so clones, approximately 74% recorded once. Germline V gene sequence: CDR1 SGHTS, CDR2 YDEGEE. Trimming at V came to 8 bases and at J to 6 bases, leaving 14 bases not matched to a gene. The CDR3 extends over 14 amino acids. The sequence derives from a woman aged 55-70 years in good health. Some clones in this sample may be carry-over from other donors' samples. The sample consisted of peripheral blood mononuclear cells. The chain uses TRBV5-8 and TRBJ2-7, with 7 bases identical to TRBD1. CDR3: CASFRGGSAGEQYF. CDR3 DNA: TGTGCCAGTTTCAGAGGGGGCTCTGCAGGCGAGCAGTACTTC.